This T cell receptor beta chain is from a study of neurological immune-mediated disorders (dated by TCRdb to the late 2010s). Context from the whole study: Among the approximately 35 multiple sclerosis patients, approximately 30 had relapsing-remitting MS and 3 had secondary progressive MS. The study compared peripheral blood TCR-beta repertoires of HTLV-I-associated myelopathy (HAM/TSP) patients, multiple sclerosis patients and healthy controls using UMI-based sequencing. The approximately 96 TCR-beta libraries covered PBMC samples along with longitudinal samples, technical triplicates, and paired sorted CD4+ and CD8+ T-cell subsets. Of the roughly 71 subjects in the cohort, about 14 were HAM/TSP patients, about 34 were multiple sclerosis patients, and approximately 20 were healthy controls. What the research found in general, with its limitations: No clinical or MRI features were associated with the MS cluster, and the authors said that larger cohorts are needed. No identical CDR3 amino acid sequences were found to be shared among expanded clones across subjects, suggesting that TCR-beta repertoires were private in all groups. TCR clonal expansion was highest in HAM/TSP patients and lowest in MS patients, with MS patients falling below even healthy controls. Phylogenetic analysis grouped repertoires from 18 of 34 MS patients into a cluster of related CDR3 sequences, suggesting a possible repertoire-level signature.

cDNA was synthesized by template-switch 5'RACE using a primer with a 10-nucleotide random unique molecular identifier that tagged each TCR transcript. Over 180 million TCR-beta sequences, covering 15-18 subjects, were produced in each sequencing run. The RNeasy kit was used for extraction of total RNA. TCR-beta VDJ regions were amplified with primers for the TCR constant region and the 5'RACE anchor, using the KAPA Real-time Library Amplification kit. A first PCR added sample indexes and Illumina adaptors, and a second PCR then raised library yield. After Ampure bead purification, the roughly 650 bp TCR product was size-selected on a 2% E-gel SizeSelection system. Before pooling, library quality was checked on a Bioanalyzer, concentration was measured with Qubit, and libraries were quantified with the Kapa Library Quantification kit. Libraries were sequenced paired-end 2 x 150 bp on an Illumina HiSeq 2500. To increase sequence diversity, roughly 24-32% phiX was spiked into each library pool. The authors processed their data as follows. Quality-filtered reads were processed with the UMI-based MiGEC pipeline, and over 75% of raw TCR sequences were removed by the MiGEC pipeline during error correction. VDJ genes were aligned to IMGT germline references, and clonotypes were defined by unique CDR3 amino acid sequence plus V-J genes. Clonal expansion, Shannon diversity and CDR3 relatedness were evaluated with VDJtools (CalcPairwiseDistances, ClusterSamples), while phylogenetic trees were built in CLCbio workbench. Clones with at least 8 unique UMIs were defined as expanded, with this threshold being based on coefficient-of-variation modelling across technical triplicates. TCRdb took the public reads, trimmed them with fastp at Q25, ran MiXCR for clone calling and kept in-frame beta chains. Merged by CDR3 protein, the rows form single entries marked with the most common genes and DNA. The V and J calls were not made by the authors but by TCRdb's processing. The sample yields fewer than 50,000 distinct CDR3 sequences; 2.5% were counted once. Less than 15% of the sample goes to the ten largest clones.

Libraries from unsorted PBMCs were made from 2 million PBMCs kept in RNAlater at -80 degrees C until RNA extraction. Multiple sclerosis patients were enrolled in a US clinical protocol evaluating disease progression by magnetic resonance imaging. PBMCs were separated from peripheral blood using Ficoll-Hypaque density gradient centrifugation and then cryopreserved in liquid nitrogen. The cysteine opens and the phenylalanine closes a CDR3 of 13 amino acids. Only the CDR3 part of the read is kept: 39 bases, read in frame from the first base. V is reduced by 5 bases and J by 4 bases, leaving a spacing of 12 bases between them. The germline V gene (reference sequence) yields SEHNR for CDR1 and FQNEAQ for CDR2. This clonotype showed up many times. It has no known antigen specificity. Base qualities were left out, and no much larger clone turns up one base away.

The sequence was collected from a man aged 25 to 40 with multiple sclerosis. The rearranged chain carries TRBV7-9 and TRBJ2-7; confidence is insufficient to name the D gene. Sequencing input: PBMCs. The bases read TGTGCCAGCAGCCAAACCCTGGGGTACGAGCAGTACTTC. Its translation reads: CASSQTLGYEQYF. With the rest looked up from the reference TRBV7-9 and TRBJ2-7 genes rather than sequenced, the full variable domain is DTGVSQNPRHKITKRGQNVTFRCDPISEHNRLYWYRQTLGQGPEFLTYFQNEAQLEKSRLLSDRFSAERPKGSFSTLEIQRTEQGDSAMYLCASSQTLGYEQYFGPGTRLTVT.